These 24 T cell receptor beta chains came from one sample sequenced in a study of OX40 agonist ivuxolimab in advanced cancers. Method: immunoSEQ multiplex PCR; TCRdb's copy keeps in-frame clones and lacks some. The table lists tens of thousands of clones, 82% of them singletons. Specimen: CD4+ or CD8+ T cells sorted from blood, collected in a trial of the OX40 agonist ivuxolimab. The receptors were sampled from an adult with an advanced solid tumor such as melanoma, head and neck, liver or kidney cancer.

The chain links TRBV29-1 to TRBJ1-2; D gene unclear. The CDR3 totals 10 residues. Trimming removed 8 bases from V and 1 base from J, with 5 bases in between. CDR1 SQVTM and CDR2 ANQGSEA come from the germline V gene. The CDR3: CSISNYGYTF. CDR3 nucleotides: TGCAGCATTAGTAACTATGGCTACACCTTC.

This chain uses TRBV2 with TRBJ2-1; no clear D gene. Trimming cost V 6 bases and J 0 bases, with 6 bases left between them. The CDR3 extends over 13 amino acids. From germline, CDR1 is SNHLY and CDR2 FYNNEI. CDR3 region: CASRRSSYNEQFF. CDR3 nucleotide sequence: TGTGCCAGCAGGCGGAGCTCCTACAATGAGCAGTTCTTC.

The gene calls are TRBV7-2 and TRBJ2-7; TRBD1 matches at 8 bases. This CDR3 is 14 amino acids long. Trimming took 5 bases from V and 1 from J; bases not matched to a gene: 4. Germline CDR1 reads SGHTA; CDR2 reads FQGNSA. The CDR3, as DNA: TGTGCCAGCAGCGTGGACAGGGTTTCCTACGAGCAGTACTTC. Its translation: CASSVDRVSYEQYF.

This sequence joins TRBV19 and TRBJ1-1; D not certain. There are 11 residues in the CDR3. The V gene lost 5 bases and the J gene lost 7 bases, with 8 bases spanning the gap. Germline CDR1 is LNHDA and CDR2 is SQIVND (reference sequence). The CDR3 reads CASSLLLEAFF. Written as DNA, the CDR3 is TGTGCCAGTAGTTTACTCCTTGAAGCTTTCTTT.

This chain links TRBV5-1 with TRBJ2-7, with TRBD2 matching over 11 bases. The CDR3 runs to 17 residues. Germline CDR1 SGHRS, CDR2 YFSETQ. V trimming: 0 bases; J trimming: 5 bases; junction bases outside the gene matches: 10. DNA for the CDR3: TGCGCCAGCAGCTTGGTGCTAGCGGGGGGCCTGGCCCACGAGCAGTACTTC. This gives the protein CASSLVLAGGLAHEQYF.

The chain joins TRBV5-1 to TRBJ1-4, with D possibly matching TRBD1 (5 bases). Trimming took off 4 bases at V and 8 bases at J, with 15 bases between the two ends. CDR1 is SGHRS and CDR2 is YFSETQ in the germline V gene. There are 14 residues in the CDR3. CDR3 sequence reads: CASSPSTGEEKLFF. The CDR3 DNA reads as TGCGCCAGCAGCCCAAGCACGGGGGAAGAAAAACTGTTTTTT.

The chain has TRBV2 and TRBJ2-2, with 9 bases identical to TRBD2. Germline CDR1 SNHLY, CDR2 FYNNEI. CDR3 size: 16 residues. V shed 2 bases and J 4 bases; nucleotides not matched to a gene: 5. The CDR3 DNA is TGTGCCAGCAGTGAAAGGCTAGCGGGGCCCACCGGGGAGCTGTTTTTT. Translated, it gives CASSERLAGPTGELFF. The variable domain in full, completed from reference TRBV2 and TRBJ2-2, reads EPEVTQTPSHQVTQMGQEVILRCVPISNHLYFYWYRQILGQKVEFLVSFYNNEISEKSEIFDDQFSVERPDGSNFTLKIRSTKLEDSAMYFCASSERLAGPTGELFFGEGSRLTVL.

This rearrangement joins TRBV28 to TRBJ1-6; D might be TRBD1 (5 bases). V lost 6 bases and J lost 10, with 16 bases in between. The CDR3 is made up of 14 amino acids. Germline lookup yields CDR1 MDHEN and CDR2 SYDVKM. CDR3 loop: CASSYLGGSSPLHF. CDR3 coding DNA: TGTGCCAGCAGCTACCTTGGGGGATCCTCACCCCTCCACTTT.

The chain recombines TRBV2 with TRBJ2-2, with D possibly TRBD2 on 5 matching bases. The germline CDR1 and CDR2 sequences are SNHLY and FYNNEI. The CDR3 totals 17 residues. V lost 0 bases and J lost 4, with 15 bases in between. The CDR3, as DNA: TGTGCCAGCAGTGAAGCGCCACGGGGTACCAGCACCGGGGAGCTGTTTTTT. This translates into CASSEAPRGTSTGELFF.

The rearrangement links TRBV30 to TRBJ2-7, with D possibly called TRBD1 or TRBD2 (6 bases each). The CDR3 has 13 residues. Trimming took off 1 base at V and 7 bases at J, with 14 bases between the two ends. Germline lookup yields CDR1 GTSNPN and CDR2 SVGIG (reference sequence). CDR3 sequence: CAWSEAGAGEQYF. CDR3 bases: TGTGCCTGGAGTGAGGCAGGGGCGGGGGAGCAGTACTTC.

The chain carries TRBV5-1 and TRBJ1-2; D unresolved. Trimming shortened V by 4 bases and J by 2 bases, and 9 bases separated the two germline ends. This CDR3 spans 13 amino acids. Germline CDR1 SGHRS, CDR2 YFSETQ. CDR3 sequence: CASSRRENYGYTF. CDR3 sequence (DNA): TGCGCCAGCAGCCGGAGGGAAAACTATGGCTACACCTTC.

For this clone: This sample includes further DNA sequences coding for the same CDR3. V gene TRBV7-3 combines with J gene TRBJ2-1; D ambiguous. Deletions cut 1 base from V and 0 bases from J, with 1 base between. Germline lookup yields CDR1 SGHTA and CDR2 FQGTGA. CDR3 length: 13 amino acids. The CDR3 reads CASSLSSYNEQFF. For the CDR3, the DNA is TGTGCCAGCAGCTTAAGCTCCTACAATGAGCAGTTCTTC.

J is TRBJ2-3 and V is TRBV20-1; unclear D gene. The CDR3 contains 11 residues. Trimming left V 5 bases short and J 4 bases short, with 7 bases between. Germline CDR1 reads DFQATT; CDR2 reads SNEGSKA (reference sequence). The CDR3 DNA is TGCAGTGCTCCCCTGGCAGATACGCAGTATTTT. Translation: CSAPLADTQYF.

The gene calls are TRBV7-8 and TRBJ1-2, with D hard to call. The CDR3 is made up of 13 amino acids. Trimming pared 1 base from V and 4 bases from J, leaving 7 bases between. Germline V gene lookup returns CDR1 SGHVS and CDR2 FQNEAQ. CDR3 amino acids: CASSLGSPYGYTF. The CDR3 DNA reads TGTGCCAGCAGCTTAGGGTCCCCCTATGGCTACACCTTC.

The CDR3 DNA follows: TGTGCCAGCAGCGAGGGACTAGCGGGGGCCCTGAACACCGGGGAGCTGTTTTTT. Residues: CASSEGLAGALNTGELFF. The gene calls are TRBV9 and TRBJ2-2; TRBD2 matches at 14 bases. The V gene's germline CDR1 is SGDLS and CDR2 YYNGEE. V lost 3 bases and J lost 1; bases outside the gene matches: 5. The CDR3 totals 18 residues.

The V gene is TRBV10-3, the J gene TRBJ2-2; a weak D match, TRBD2 (7 bases). The V gene's germline CDR1 is ENHRY and CDR2 SYGVKD. The CDR3 is 15 residues long. V was clipped by 8 bases and J by 7 bases, with 20 bases between them. The chain's CDR3 is CAIESSRGADGELFF. CDR3 in DNA: TGTGCCATCGAGAGCTCCCGGGGGGCCGACGGGGAGCTGTTTTTT.

The chain uses TRBV6-6 and TRBJ2-2; 10 nucleotides line up with TRBD1. Germline assignment: CDR1 MNHNY and CDR2 SVGAGI (reference sequence). CDR3 length equals 16 residues. With V trimmed by 6 bases and J by 7 bases, 11 bases remained unmatched. The CDR3, as DNA: TGTGCCAGCAGAAGACCAGACAGGGGGCGAGACGGGGAGCTGTTTTTT. Protein sequence: CASRRPDRGRDGELFF.

The chain couples TRBV6-6 to TRBJ2-2; 7 bases are shared with TRBD2. The germline CDR1 and CDR2 sequences are MNHNY and SVGAGI (reference sequence). J lost 1 base, V lost 7 bases, and 6 bases had no gene match. The CDR3 runs to 15 residues. The CDR3 DNA follows: TGTGCCAGCATTTCGCCTAGCGGGAACACCGGGGAGCTGTTTTTT. It is translated as CASISPSGNTGELFF.

The rearrangement joins TRBV7-9 to TRBJ2-1, with TRBD1 matching over 9 bases. The CDR3 runs 16 residues. With V trimmed by 5 bases and J by 4 bases, 9 bases remained unmatched. Germline values: CDR1 SEHNR, CDR2 FQNEAQ (reference sequence). CDR3 DNA sequence: TGTGCCAGCAGCGCCCCCGGCGGGACAGGGTACAATGAGCAGTTCTTC. It is translated as CASSAPGGTGYNEQFF.

Within the sample, this clone is medium-sized. Other nucleotide sequences in the sample specify the same CDR3. CDR3 residues: CASSSDGAYEQYF. CDR3 nucleotides: TGCGCCAGCAGCTCGGACGGGGCCTACGAGCAGTACTTC. The J gene is TRBJ2-7, the V gene TRBV5-1, with a tentative D call TRBD2 (5 bases). The CDR3 spans 13 residues. V lost 3 bases to trimming and J lost 2 bases, with 9 bases between them. Looked up from germline, CDR1 is SGHRS and CDR2 is YFSETQ.

CDR3 coding DNA: TGTGCCAGCAGCCCCCGGCACTCAACGGGGGGTGGCTACACCTTC. Encoded protein: CASSPRHSTGGGYTF. The V call is TRBV6-5, the J call TRBJ1-2; possibly TRBD1 for D (5 bases). Per the germline V gene, CDR1 is MNHEY and CDR2 is SVGAGI. The length of the CDR3 is 15 residues. V dropped 6 bases and J dropped 7 bases, with 21 bases sitting between them.

V is TRBV7-9 and J is TRBJ1-6, with TRBD1 as a possible D gene (5 bases). The germline gives CDR1 SEHNR, CDR2 FQNEAQ (reference sequence). The CDR3 loop spans 15 amino acids. Trimming shortened V by 1 base and J by 3 bases, and 7 bases separated the two germline ends. This chain's CDR3 is CASSLVQGYNSPLHF. CDR3 sequence (DNA): TGTGCCAGCAGCTTAGTCCAGGGCTATAATTCACCCCTCCACTTT.

The gene calls are TRBV11-2 and TRBJ2-2; no firm D call. V lost 1 base, J lost 7 bases, and 10 bases lay in between. Looked up from germline, CDR1 is SGHAT and CDR2 is FQNNGV. CDR3 size: 14 residues. The CDR3 loop is CASSLVTANGELFF. In DNA, the CDR3 is TGTGCCAGCAGCTTAGTCACAGCAAACGGGGAGCTGTTTTTT.

This clone was seen a single time. Other DNA sequences in the sample encode the same CDR3. This sequence joins TRBV19 and TRBJ2-2; 7 nucleotides agree with TRBD1. The CDR3 consists of 15 residues. CDR1 is LNHDA, CDR2 SQIVND, per germline (reference sequence). J was trimmed by 5 bases and V by 10 bases; bases with no gene match: 13. CDR3 coding DNA: TGTGCCACCTCATCCGGGACAGTGAATACCGGGGAGCTGTTTTTT. Residues: CATSSGTVNTGELFF.